This T cell receptor beta chain is drawn from a study of T cell responses to AZD1222 COVID-19 vaccine. General study points: Spike-specific TCR breadth and depth rose after two AZD1222 doses. Regions 160-218 and 743-854 dominated among vaccine-associated CD4 TCRs spanning spike.

Using immunoSEQ multiplex PCR, the repertoire was profiled, and TCRdb retains in-frame clones only, with some absent. The sample yields some 99,000 clones, roughly nine tenths seen once. With regard to this clone: Its target is not known.

Germline lookup yields CDR1 KGHDR and CDR2 SFDVKD. V was trimmed by 6 bases and J by 0 bases, leaving 17 bases between them. CDR3 length: 16 amino acids. Source: peripheral blood, taken on day 0 of AZD1222 vaccination. The sequence derives from an adult in good health. The gene calls are TRBV24-1 and TRBJ2-7; D is unresolved. The CDR3 loop reads CATSWPFIRLSYEQYF. CDR3 bases: TGTGCCACCAGTTGGCCCTTCATCAGGCTCTCCTACGAGCAGTACTTC.